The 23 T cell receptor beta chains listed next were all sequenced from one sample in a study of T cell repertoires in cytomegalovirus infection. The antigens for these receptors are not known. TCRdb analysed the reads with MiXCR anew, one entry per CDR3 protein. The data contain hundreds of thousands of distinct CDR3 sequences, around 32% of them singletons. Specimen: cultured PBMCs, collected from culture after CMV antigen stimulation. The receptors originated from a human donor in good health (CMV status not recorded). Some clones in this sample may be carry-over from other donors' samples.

The CDR3 protein is CASSPDPGSGYEQYF. The CDR3 coding sequence is TGTGCCAGCAGCCCAGACCCGGGCTCGGGATATGAGCAGTACTTC. The chain employs TRBV11-2 and TRBJ2-7; a weak D match, TRBD2 (5 bases). This CDR3 region has 15 residues. V dropped 5 bases and J dropped 7 bases, with 21 bases sitting between them. The V gene's germline CDR1 is SGHAT and CDR2 FQNNGV.

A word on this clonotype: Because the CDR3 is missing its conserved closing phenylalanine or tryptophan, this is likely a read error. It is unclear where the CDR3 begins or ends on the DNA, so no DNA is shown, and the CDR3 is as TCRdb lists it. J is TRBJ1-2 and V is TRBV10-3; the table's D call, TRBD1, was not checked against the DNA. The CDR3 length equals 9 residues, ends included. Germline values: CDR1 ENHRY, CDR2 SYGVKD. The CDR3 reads CAIRPTGTR.

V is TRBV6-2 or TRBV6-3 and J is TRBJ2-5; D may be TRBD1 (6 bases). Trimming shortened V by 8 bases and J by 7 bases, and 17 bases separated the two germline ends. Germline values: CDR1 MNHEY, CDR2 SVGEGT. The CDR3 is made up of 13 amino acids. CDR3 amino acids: CASERRDIGTQYF. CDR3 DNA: TGTGCCAGCGAGAGACGGGACATCGGGACCCAGTACTTC.

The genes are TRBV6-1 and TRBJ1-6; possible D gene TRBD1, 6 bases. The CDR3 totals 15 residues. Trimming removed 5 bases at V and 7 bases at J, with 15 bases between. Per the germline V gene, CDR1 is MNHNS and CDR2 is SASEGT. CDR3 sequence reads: CASSRIGQKNSPLHF. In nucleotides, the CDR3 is TGTGCCAGCAGTCGAATTGGACAGAAAAATTCACCCCTCCACTTT.

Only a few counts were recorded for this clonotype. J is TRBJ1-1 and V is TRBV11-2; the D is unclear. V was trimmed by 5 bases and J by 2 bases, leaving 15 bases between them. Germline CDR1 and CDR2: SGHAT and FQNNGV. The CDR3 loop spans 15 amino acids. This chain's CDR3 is CASSPTTGINTEAFF. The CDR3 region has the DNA TGTGCCAGCAGCCCCACGACCGGGATCAACACTGAAGCTTTCTTT.

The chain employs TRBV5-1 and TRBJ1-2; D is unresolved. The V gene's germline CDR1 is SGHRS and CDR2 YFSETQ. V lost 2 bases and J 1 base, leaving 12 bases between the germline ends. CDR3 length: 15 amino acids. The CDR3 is CASSLDGLGNYGYTF. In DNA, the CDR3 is TGCGCCAGCAGCTTAGACGGACTGGGTAACTATGGCTACACCTTC.

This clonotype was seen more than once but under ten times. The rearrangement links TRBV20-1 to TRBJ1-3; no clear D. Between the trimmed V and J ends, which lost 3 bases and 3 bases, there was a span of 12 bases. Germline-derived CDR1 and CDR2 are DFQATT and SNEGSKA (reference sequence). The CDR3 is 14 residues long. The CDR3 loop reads CSARVHGSGNTIYF. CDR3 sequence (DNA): TGCAGTGCTAGGGTTCACGGTAGTGGAAACACCATATATTTT.

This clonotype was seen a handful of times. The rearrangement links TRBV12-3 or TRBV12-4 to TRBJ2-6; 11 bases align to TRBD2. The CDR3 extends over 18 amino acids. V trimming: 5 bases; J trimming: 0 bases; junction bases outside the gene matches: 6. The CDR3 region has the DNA TGTGCCAGCAGTCCCCTAGCGGGAGGCCTCTCTGGGGCCAACGTCCTGACTTTC. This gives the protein CASSPLAGGLSGANVLTF.

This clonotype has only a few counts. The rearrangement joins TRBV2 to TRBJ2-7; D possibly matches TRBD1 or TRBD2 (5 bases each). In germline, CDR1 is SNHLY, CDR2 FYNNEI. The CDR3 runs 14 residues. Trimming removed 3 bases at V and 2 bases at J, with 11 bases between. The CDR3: CASSDRDPTYEQYF. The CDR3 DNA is TGTGCCAGCAGTGACCGGGACCCCACCTACGAGCAGTACTTC.

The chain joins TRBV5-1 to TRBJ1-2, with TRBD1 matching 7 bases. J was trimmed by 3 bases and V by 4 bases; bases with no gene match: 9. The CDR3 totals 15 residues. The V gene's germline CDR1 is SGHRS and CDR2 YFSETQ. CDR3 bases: TGCGCCAGCAGCCCAACGGGACAGCGCTACTATGGCTACACCTTC. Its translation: CASSPTGQRYYGYTF.

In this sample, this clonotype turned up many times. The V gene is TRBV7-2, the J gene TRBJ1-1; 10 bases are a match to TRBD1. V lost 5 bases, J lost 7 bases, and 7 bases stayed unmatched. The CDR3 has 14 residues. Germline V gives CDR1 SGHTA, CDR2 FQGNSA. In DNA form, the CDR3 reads TGTGCCAGCAGCCAAGGACAGGGGGGTTATGAAGCTTTCTTT. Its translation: CASSQGQGGYEAFF.

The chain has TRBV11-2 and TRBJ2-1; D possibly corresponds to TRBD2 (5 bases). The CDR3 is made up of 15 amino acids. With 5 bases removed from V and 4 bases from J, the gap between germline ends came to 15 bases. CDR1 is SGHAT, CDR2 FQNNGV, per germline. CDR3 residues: CASSPNSGGYNEQFF. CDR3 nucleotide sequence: TGTGCCAGCAGCCCAAACTCCGGAGGATACAATGAGCAGTTCTTC.

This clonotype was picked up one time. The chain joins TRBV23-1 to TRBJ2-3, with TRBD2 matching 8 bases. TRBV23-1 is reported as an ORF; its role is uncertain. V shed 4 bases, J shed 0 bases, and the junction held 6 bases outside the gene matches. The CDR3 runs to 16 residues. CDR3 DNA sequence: TGCGCCAGCAGTCTCCCTAGCGGGTCAAGCACAGATACGCAGTATTTT. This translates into CASSLPSGSSTDTQYF.

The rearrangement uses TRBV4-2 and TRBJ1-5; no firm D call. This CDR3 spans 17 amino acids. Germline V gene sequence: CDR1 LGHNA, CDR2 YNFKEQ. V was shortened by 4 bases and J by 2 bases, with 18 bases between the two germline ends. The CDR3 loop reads CASSLRSTTVGNQPQHF. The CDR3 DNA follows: TGTGCCAGCAGCCTCCGATCCACTACGGTCGGCAATCAGCCCCAGCATTTT.

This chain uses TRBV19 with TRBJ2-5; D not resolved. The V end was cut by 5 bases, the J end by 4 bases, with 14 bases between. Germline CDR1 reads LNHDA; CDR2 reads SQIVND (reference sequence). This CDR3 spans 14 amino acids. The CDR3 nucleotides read TGTGCCAGTAGTGCGCTAGGTTTCGGAGAGACCCAGTACTTC. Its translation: CASSALGFGETQYF.

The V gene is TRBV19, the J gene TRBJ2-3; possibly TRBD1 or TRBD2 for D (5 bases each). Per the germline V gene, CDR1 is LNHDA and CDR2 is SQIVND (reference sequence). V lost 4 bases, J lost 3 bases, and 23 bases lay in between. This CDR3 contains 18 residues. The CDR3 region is CASSSMWRRDPPTDTQYF. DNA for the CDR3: TGTGCCAGTAGTAGTATGTGGCGTCGGGACCCTCCGACAGATACGCAGTATTTT.

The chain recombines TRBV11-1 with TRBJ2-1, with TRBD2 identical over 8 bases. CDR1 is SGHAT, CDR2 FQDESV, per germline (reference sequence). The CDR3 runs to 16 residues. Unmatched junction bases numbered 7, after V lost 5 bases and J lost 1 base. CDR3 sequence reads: CASSLQRGPSYNEQFF. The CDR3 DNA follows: TGTGCCAGCAGCCTTCAGCGGGGGCCATCCTACAATGAGCAGTTCTTC. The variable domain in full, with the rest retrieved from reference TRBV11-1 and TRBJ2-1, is EAEVAQSPRYKITEKSQAVAFWCDPISGHATLYWYRQILGQGPELLVQFQDESVVDDSQLPKDRFSAERLKGVDSTLKIQPAELGDSAMYLCASSLQRGPSYNEQFFGPGTRLTVL.

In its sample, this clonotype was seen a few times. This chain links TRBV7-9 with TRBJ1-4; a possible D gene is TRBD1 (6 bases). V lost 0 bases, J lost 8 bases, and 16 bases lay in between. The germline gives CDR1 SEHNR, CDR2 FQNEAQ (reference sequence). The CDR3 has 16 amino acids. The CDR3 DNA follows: TGTGCCAGCAGCTTAGCGGTGAACAGGGAGAGGGAAAAACTGTTTTTT. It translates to CASSLAVNREREKLFF.

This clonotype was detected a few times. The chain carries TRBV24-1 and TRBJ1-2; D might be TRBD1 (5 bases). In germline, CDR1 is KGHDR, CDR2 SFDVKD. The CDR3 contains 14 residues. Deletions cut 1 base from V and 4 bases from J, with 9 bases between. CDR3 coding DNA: TGTGCCACCAGTGATTTAGGGACGGCCTATGGCTACACCTTC. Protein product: CATSDLGTAYGYTF.

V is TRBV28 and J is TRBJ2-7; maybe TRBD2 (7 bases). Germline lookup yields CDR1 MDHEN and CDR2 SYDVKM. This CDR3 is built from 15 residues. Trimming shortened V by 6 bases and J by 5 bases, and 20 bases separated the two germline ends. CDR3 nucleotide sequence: TGTGCCAGCAGACGAGGGGGGGCCCCCGTGAACGAGCAGTACTTC. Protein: CASRRGGAPVNEQYF.

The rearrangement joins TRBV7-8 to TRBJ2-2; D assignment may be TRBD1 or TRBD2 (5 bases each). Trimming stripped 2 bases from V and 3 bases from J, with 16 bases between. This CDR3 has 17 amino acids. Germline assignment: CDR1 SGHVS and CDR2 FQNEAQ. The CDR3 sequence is CASSLPGWDVYTGELFF. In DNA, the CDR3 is TGTGCCAGCAGCTTACCTGGATGGGACGTATACACCGGGGAGCTGTTTTTT. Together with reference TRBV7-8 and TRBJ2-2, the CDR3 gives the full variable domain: GAGVSQSPRYKVAKRGQDVALRCDPISGHVSLFWYQQALGQGPEFLTYFQNEAQLDKSGLPSDRFFAERPEGSVSTLKIQRTQQEDSAVYLCASSLPGWDVYTGELFFGEGSRLTVL.

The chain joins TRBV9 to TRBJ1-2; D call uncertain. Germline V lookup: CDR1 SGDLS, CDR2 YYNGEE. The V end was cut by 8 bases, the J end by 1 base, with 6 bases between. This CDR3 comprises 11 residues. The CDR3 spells CASGSNYGYTF. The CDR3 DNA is TGTGCCAGTGGGAGTAACTATGGCTACACCTTC. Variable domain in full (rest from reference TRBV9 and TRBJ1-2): DSGVTQTPKHLITATGQRVTLRCSPRSGDLSVYWYQQSLDQGLQFLIQYYNGEERAKGNILERFSAQQFPDLHSELNLSSLELGDSALYFCASGSNYGYTFGSGTRLTVV.

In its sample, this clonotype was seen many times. CDR3 sequence: CASSLKLAYYEQYF. CDR3 DNA sequence: TGTGCCAGCAGCTTAAAACTAGCTTACTACGAGCAGTACTTC. The chain carries TRBV7-2 and TRBJ2-7, with D possibly matching TRBD2 (6 bases). The CDR3 extends over 14 amino acids. V was trimmed by 2 bases and J by 3 bases, leaving 11 bases between them. CDR1 is SGHTA, CDR2 FQGNSA, per germline.